This is a list of T cell receptor beta chains from one sample in a study of CD8 T cells in Susac syndrome. TCRdb reprocessed the immunoSEQ multiplex PCR reads with MiXCR, giving one entry per CDR3 protein. The sample includes about 430,000 distinct CDR3 sequences, around 85% of them seen just once. Sample: CD8+ T cells from PBMCs. The receptor source for this set is a human donor with multiple sclerosis. Both conserved end residues are part of each CDR3. Size is omitted from some rows. Given values are once, few, many or a class for expanded clones.

j_call v_call cdr3_length clone_size cdr3_aa
TRBJ2-1 TRBV20-1 15 once CSAPTSSSSYNEQFF
TRBJ2-3 TRBV4-1 15 - CASSPRTGETDTQYF
TRBJ2-3 TRBV3-1 14 - CASSPTHSTDTQYF
TRBJ2-7 TRBV20-1 14 - CSAPRRLEPNEQYF
TRBJ2-3 TRBV5-6 15 once CASSLPEVESDTQYF
TRBJ1-4 TRBV9 13 - CASSDGSYEKLFF
TRBJ2-2 TRBV12-3/TRBV12-4 15 - CASSQGGLNTGELFF
TRBJ2-1 TRBV7-9 16 - CASSLAQGGSHNEQFF
TRBJ2-3 TRBV6-1 16 - CASSGTIRGSTDTQYF
TRBJ1-2 TRBV27 14 - CASSFSQGGYGYTF
TRBJ2-5 TRBV9 14 - CASSRTGARETQYF
TRBJ2-3 TRBV28 17 - CASSLEASGTSTDTQYF
TRBJ2-2 TRBV11-1 16 - CASSLTGTGVTGELFF
TRBJ2-1 TRBV28 12 - CASSRGSHEQFF
TRBJ2-3 TRBV30 14 - CAWSGGFGTDTQYF
TRBJ2-1 TRBV9 18 - CASSVEGGVPIGYNEQFF
TRBJ2-3 TRBV4-1 15 - CASSQRGGWTDTQYF
TRBJ2-7 TRBV19 14 few CASSLGTSAYEQYF
TRBJ2-1 TRBV27 15 - CASSPSGGGYNEQFF
TRBJ2-7 TRBV2 16 - CASSSHPGTEPYEQYF
TRBJ2-6 TRBV6-1 15 few CASKPGSSGANVLTF
TRBJ2-1 TRBV9 15 - CASSVEAGGYNEQFF
TRBJ2-2 TRBV10-2 14 - CASSNWDNTGELFF
TRBJ2-3 TRBV27 14 - CASSLPGAADTQYF
TRBJ1-2 TRBV5-6 16 - CASSLAGQGKAYGYTF
TRBJ2-2 TRBV9 13 - CASSESGDGELFF
TRBJ2-7 TRBV6-1 12 - CASVVGEYEQYF
TRBJ1-2 TRBV19 13 once CASLDRTVYGYTF
TRBJ2-7 TRBV13 14 - CASSLGVQPYEQYF
TRBJ2-7 TRBV20-1 13 - CSGMGQDGYEQYF
TRBJ1-1 TRBV5-1 15 - CASSLGLTTHTEAFF
TRBJ1-5 TRBV4-2 16 once CASSQESQGPHQPQHF